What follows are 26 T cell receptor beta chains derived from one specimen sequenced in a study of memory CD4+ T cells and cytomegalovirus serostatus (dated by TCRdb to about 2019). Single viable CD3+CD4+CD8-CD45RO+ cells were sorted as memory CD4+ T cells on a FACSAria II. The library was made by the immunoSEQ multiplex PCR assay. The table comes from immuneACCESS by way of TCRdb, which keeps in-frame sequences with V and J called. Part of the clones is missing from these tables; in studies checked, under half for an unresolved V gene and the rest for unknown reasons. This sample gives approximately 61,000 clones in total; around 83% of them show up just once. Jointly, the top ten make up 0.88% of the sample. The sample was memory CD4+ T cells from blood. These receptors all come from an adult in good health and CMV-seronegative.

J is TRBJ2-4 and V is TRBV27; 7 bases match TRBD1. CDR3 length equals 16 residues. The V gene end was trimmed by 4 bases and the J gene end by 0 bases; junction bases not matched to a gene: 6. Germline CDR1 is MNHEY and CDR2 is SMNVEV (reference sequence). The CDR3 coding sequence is TGTGCCAGCAGTTGGGGACAGCCTTCAGCCAAAAACATTCAGTACTTC. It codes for CASSWGQPSAKNIQYF.

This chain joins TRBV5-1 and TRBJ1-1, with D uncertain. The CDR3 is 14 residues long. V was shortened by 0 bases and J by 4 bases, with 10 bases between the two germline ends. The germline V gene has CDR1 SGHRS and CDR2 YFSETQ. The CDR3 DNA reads TGCGCCAGCAGCTTGGCCGAGTGGGGCACTGAAGCTTTCTTT. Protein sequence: CASSLAEWGTEAFF.

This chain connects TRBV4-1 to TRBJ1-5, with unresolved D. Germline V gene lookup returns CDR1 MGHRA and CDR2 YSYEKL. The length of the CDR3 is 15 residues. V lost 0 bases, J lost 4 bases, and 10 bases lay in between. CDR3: CASSQEAQVNQPQHF. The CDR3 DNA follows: TGCGCCAGCAGCCAAGAGGCGCAGGTTAATCAGCCCCAGCATTTT.

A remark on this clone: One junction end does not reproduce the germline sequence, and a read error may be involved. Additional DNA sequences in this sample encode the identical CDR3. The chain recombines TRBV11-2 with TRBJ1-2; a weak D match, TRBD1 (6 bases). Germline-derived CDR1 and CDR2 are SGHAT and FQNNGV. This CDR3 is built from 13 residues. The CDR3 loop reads CASSLDRTRGYTF. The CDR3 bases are TGTGCCAGCAGTTTAGACAGGACCCGGGGCTACACCTTC.

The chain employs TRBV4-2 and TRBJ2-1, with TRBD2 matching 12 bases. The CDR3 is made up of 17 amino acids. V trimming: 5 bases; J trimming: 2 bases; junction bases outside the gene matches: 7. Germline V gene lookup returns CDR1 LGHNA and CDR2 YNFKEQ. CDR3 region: CASSRSPSGGAYNEQFF. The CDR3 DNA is TGTGCCAGCAGCAGATCCCCTAGCGGGGGGGCCTACAATGAGCAGTTCTTC.

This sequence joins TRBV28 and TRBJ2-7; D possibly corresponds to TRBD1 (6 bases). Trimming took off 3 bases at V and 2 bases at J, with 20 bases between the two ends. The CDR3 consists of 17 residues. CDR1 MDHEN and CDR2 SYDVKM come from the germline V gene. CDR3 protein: CASSFFNVGDTPYEQYF. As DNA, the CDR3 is TGTGCCAGCAGTTTTTTTAATGTAGGGGACACCCCCTACGAGCAGTACTTC.

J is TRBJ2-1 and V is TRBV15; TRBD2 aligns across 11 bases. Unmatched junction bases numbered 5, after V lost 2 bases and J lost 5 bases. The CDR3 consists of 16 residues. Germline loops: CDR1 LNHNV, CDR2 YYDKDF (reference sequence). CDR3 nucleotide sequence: TGTGCCACCAGCAGATTACTAGCGGGGGAACACAATGAGCAGTTCTTC. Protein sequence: CATSRLLAGEHNEQFF.

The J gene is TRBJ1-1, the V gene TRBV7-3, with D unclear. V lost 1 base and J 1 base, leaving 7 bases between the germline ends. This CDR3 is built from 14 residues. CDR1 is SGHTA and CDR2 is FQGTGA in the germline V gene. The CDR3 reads CASSLRSGNTEAFF. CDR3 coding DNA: TGTGCCAGCAGCTTAAGGTCTGGGAACACTGAAGCTTTCTTT.

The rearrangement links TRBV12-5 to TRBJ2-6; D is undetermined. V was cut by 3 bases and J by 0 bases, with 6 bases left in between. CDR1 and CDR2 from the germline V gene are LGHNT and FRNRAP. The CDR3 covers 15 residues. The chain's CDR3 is CASGFRHSGANVLTF. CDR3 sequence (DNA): TGTGCTAGTGGTTTCCGTCACTCTGGGGCCAACGTCCTGACTTTC. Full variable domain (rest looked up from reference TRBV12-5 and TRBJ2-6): DARVTQTPRHKVTEMGQEVTMRCQPILGHNTVFWYRQTMMQGLELLAYFRNRAPLDDSGMPKDRFSAEMPDATLATLKIQPSEPRDSAVYFCASGFRHSGANVLTFGAGSRLTVL.

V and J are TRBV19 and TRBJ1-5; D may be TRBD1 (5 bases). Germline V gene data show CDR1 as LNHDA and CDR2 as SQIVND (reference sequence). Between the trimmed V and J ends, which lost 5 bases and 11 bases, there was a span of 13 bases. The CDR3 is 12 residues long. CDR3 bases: TGTGCCAGTAGTCCCGCCGGGGGTTCCCAGCATTTT. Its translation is CASSPAGGSQHF.

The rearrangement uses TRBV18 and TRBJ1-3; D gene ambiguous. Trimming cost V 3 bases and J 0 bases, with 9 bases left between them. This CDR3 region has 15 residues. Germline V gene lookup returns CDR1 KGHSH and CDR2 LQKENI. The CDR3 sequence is CASSPDMSSGNTIYF. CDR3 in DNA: TGTGCCAGCTCACCTGACATGAGCTCTGGAAACACCATATATTTT.

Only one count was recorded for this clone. In nucleotides, the CDR3 is TGTGCCAGCAGCGAGATCCGTTTAGAGGGACCTATCTACAATGAGCAGTTCTTC. Amino acid sequence: CASSEIRLEGPIYNEQFF. This chain connects TRBV11-2 to TRBJ2-1, with D tentatively TRBD1 or TRBD2 (5 bases each). In germline, CDR1 is SGHAT, CDR2 FQNNGV. The CDR3 consists of 18 residues. V lost 5 bases and J 3 bases, leaving 23 bases between the germline ends.

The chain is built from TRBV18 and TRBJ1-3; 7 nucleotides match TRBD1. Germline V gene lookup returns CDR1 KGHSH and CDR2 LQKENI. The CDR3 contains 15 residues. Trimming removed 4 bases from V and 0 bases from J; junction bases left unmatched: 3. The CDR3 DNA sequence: TGTGCCAGCTCACTGGAGGGGGCCTCTGGAAACACCATATATTTT. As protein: CASSLEGASGNTIYF.

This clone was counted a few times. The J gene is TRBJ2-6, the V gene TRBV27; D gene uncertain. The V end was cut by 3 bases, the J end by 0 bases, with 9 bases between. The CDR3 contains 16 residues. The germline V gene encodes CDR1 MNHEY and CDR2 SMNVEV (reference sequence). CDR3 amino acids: CASSFLLGSGANVLTF. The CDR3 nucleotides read TGTGCCAGCAGTTTTCTCTTAGGCTCTGGGGCCAACGTCCTGACTTTC.

This CDR3 reads CASSLRGGGQPQHF. In DNA form, the CDR3 reads TGTGCCAGCAGCCTAAGGGGGGGAGGTCAGCCCCAGCATTTT. The chain joins TRBV28 to TRBJ1-5; possible D gene TRBD1, 6 bases. CDR1 is MDHEN, CDR2 SYDVKM, per germline. Deletions cut 6 bases from V and 6 bases from J, with 15 bases between. CDR3 length: 14 amino acids.

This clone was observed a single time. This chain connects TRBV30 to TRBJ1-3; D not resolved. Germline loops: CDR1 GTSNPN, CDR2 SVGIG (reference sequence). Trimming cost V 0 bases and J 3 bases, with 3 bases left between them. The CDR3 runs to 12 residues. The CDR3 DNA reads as TGTGCCTGGAGTGTACGTGGAAACACCATATATTTT. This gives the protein CAWSVRGNTIYF. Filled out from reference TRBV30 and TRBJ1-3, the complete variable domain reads SQTIHQWPATLVQPVGSPLSLECTVEGTSNPNLYWYRQAAGRGLQLLFYSVGIGQISSEVPQNLSASRPQDRQFILSSKKLLLSDSGFYLCAWSVRGNTIYFGEGSWLTVV.

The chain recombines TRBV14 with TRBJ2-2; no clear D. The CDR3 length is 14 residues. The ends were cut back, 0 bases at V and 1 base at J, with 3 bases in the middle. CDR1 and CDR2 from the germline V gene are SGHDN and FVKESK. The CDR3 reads CASSQDMNTGELFF. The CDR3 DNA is TGTGCCAGCAGCCAAGACATGAACACCGGGGAGCTGTTTTTT.

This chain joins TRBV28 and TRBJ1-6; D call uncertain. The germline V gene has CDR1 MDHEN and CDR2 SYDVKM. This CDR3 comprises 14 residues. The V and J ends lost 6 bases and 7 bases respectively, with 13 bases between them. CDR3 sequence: CASSGSYRNSPLHF. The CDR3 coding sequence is TGTGCCAGCAGCGGGTCCTACAGAAATTCACCCCTCCACTTT.

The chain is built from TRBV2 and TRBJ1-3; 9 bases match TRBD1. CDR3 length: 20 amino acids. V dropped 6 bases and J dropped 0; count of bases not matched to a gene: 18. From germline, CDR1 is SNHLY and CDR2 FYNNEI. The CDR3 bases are TGTGCCAGCAGATTTGGCCGGACAGGGGCCGGAGGGACCTCTGGAAACACCATATATTTT. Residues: CASRFGRTGAGGTSGNTIYF.

The CDR3 spells CASSLKGRNINNEQFF. CDR3 DNA sequence: TGTGCCAGCAGCTTAAAGGGAAGGAACATTAACAATGAGCAGTTCTTC. The V call is TRBV13, the J call TRBJ2-1; D remains unclear. The CDR3 is 16 residues long. Trimming left V 2 bases short and J 5 bases short, with 16 bases between. Germline V gene lookup returns CDR1 PRHDT and CDR2 FYEKMQ (reference sequence).

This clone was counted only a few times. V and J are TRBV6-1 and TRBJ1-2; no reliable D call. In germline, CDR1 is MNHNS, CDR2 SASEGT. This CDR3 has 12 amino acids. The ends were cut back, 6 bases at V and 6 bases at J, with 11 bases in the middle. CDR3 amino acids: CASRRTGDGYTF. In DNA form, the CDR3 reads TGTGCCAGCAGGAGGACGGGAGATGGCTACACCTTC.

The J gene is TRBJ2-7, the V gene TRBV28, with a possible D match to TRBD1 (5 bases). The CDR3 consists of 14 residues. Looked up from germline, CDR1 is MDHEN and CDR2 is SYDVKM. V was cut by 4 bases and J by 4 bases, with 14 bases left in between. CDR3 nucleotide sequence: TGTGCCAGCAGTTCCCAGGGTCCAATTTACGAGCAGTACTTC. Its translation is CASSSQGPIYEQYF.

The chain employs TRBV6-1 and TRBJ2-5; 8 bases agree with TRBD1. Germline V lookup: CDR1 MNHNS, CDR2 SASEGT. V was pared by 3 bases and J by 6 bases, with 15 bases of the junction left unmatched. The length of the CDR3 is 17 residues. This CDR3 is CASSDGTGRSPKKTQYF. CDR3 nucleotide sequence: TGTGCCAGCAGTGACGGGACAGGCCGGTCCCCAAAAAAGACCCAGTACTTC.

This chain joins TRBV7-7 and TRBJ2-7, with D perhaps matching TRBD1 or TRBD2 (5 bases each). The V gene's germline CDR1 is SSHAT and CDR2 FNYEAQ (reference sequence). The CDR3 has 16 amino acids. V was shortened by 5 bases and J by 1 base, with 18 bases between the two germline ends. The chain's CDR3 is CASSQGPSYGSYEQYF. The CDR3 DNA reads TGTGCCAGCAGCCAGGGACCCTCCTACGGGTCCTACGAGCAGTACTTC.

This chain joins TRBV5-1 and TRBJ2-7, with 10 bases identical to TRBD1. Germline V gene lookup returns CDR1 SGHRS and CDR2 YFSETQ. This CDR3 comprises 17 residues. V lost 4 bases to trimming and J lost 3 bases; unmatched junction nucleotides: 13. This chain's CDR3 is CASSPLGRGTGDYEQYF. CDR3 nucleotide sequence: TGCGCCAGCAGCCCCCTCGGAAGGGGGACAGGGGACTACGAGCAGTACTTC.

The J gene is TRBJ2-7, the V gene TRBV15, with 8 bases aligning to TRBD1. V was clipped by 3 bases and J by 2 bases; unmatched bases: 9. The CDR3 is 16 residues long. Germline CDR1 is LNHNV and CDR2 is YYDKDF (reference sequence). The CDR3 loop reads CATSSPSEDRAYEQYF. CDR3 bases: TGTGCCACCAGCAGCCCCTCCGAGGACAGGGCCTACGAGCAGTACTTC.